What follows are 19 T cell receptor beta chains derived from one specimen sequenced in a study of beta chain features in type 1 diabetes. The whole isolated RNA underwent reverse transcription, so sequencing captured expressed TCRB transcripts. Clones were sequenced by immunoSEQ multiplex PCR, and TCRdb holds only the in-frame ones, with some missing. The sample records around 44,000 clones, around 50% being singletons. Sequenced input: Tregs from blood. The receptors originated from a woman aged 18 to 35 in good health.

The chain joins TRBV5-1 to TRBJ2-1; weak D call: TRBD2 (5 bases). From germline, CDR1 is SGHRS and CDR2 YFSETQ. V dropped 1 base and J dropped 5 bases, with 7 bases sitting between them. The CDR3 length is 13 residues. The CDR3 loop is CASSLFGNNEQFF. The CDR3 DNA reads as TGCGCCAGCAGCTTGTTCGGGAACAATGAGCAGTTCTTC.

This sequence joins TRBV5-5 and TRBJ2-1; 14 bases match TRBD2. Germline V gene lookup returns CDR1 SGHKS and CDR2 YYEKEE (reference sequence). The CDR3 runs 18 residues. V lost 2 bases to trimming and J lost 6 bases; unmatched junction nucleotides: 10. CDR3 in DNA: TGTGCCAGCAGCTTTCTTGGGACTAGCGGGAGCCTAAGCAATGAGCAGTTCTTC. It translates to CASSFLGTSGSLSNEQFF.

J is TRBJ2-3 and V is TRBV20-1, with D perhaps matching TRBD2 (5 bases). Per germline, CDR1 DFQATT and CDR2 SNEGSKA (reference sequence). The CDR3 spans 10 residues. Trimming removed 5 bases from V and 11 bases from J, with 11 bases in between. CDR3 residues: CSAGLEGQYF. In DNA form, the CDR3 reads TGCAGTGCTGGGCTTGAGGGGCAGTATTTT.

For the CDR3, the DNA is TGTGCCAGCAGTTTGCCCGGGACAGGGCAAGAGACCCAGTACTTC. This gives the protein CASSLPGTGQETQYF. J is TRBJ2-5 and V is TRBV28; 9 bases agree with TRBD1. This CDR3 comprises 15 residues. CDR1 and CDR2 (germline): MDHEN, SYDVKM. V dropped 3 bases and J dropped 2; count of bases not matched to a gene: 4.

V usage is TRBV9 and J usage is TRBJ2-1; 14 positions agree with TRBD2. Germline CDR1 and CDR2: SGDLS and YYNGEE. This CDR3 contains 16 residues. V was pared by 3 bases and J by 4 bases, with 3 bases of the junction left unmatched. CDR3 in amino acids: CASSDRLAGGYNEQFF. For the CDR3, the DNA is TGTGCCAGCAGCGATAGACTAGCGGGAGGGTACAATGAGCAGTTCTTC.

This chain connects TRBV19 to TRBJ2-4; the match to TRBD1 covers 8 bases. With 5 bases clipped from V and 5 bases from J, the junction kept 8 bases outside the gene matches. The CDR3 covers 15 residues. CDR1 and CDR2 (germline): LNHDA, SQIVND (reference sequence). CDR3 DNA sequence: TGTGCCAGTAGTGTCTTGGACAGGGACCAAAACATTCAGTACTTC. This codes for CASSVLDRDQNIQYF.

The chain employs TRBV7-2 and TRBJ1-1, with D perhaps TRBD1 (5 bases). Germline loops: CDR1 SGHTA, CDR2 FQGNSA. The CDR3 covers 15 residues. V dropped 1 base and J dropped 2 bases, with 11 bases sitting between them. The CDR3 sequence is CASSLGQGPNTEAFF. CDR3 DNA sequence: TGTGCCAGCAGCTTAGGCCAGGGCCCTAACACTGAAGCTTTCTTT.

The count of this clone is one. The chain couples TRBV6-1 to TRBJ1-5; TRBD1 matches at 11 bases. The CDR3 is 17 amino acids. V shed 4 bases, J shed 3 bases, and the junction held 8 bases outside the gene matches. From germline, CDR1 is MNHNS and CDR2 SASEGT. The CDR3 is CASSGRTGGRVNQPQHF. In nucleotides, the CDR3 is TGTGCCAGCAGTGGACGGACAGGGGGCAGAGTCAATCAGCCCCAGCATTTT.

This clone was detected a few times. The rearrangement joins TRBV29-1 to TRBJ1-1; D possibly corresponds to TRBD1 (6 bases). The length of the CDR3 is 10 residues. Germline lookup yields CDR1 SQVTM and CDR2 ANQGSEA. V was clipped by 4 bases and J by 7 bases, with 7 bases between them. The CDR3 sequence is CSVGTVEAFF. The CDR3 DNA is TGCAGCGTTGGGACAGTTGAAGCTTTCTTT.

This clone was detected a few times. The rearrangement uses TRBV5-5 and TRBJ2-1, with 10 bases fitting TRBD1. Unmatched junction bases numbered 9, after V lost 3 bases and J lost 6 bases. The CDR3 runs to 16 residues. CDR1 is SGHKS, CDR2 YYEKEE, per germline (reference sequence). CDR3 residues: CASSSSGTGARNEQFF. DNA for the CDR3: TGTGCCAGCAGCTCCTCCGGGACAGGGGCTCGCAATGAGCAGTTCTTC.

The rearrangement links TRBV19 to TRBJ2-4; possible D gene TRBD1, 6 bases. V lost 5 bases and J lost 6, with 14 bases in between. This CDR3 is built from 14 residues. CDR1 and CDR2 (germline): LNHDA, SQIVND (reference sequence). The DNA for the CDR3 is TGTGCCAGTAGTCTGGGGGACATGAGAAACATTCAGTACTTC. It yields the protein CASSLGDMRNIQYF.

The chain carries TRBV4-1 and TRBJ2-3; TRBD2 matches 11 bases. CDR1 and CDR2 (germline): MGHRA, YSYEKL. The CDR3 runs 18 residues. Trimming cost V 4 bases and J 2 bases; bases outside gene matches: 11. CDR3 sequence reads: CASSPEPRLAGYTDTQYF. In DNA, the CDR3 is TGCGCCAGCAGCCCCGAACCAAGACTAGCGGGGTACACAGATACGCAGTATTTT.

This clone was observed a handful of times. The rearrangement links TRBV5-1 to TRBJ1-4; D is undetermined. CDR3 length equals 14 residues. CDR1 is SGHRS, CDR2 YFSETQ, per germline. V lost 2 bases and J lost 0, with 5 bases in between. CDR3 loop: CASSFGATNEKLFF. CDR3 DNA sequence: TGCGCCAGCAGCTTCGGAGCAACTAATGAAAAACTGTTTTTT.

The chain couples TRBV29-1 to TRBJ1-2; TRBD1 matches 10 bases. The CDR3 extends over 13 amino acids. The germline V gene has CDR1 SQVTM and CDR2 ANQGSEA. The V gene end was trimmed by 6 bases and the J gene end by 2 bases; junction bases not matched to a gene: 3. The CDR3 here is CSVRDRGNYGYTF. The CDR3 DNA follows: TGCAGCGTCCGGGACAGGGGAAACTATGGCTACACCTTC. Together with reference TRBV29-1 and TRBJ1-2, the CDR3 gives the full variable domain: SAVISQKPSRDICQRGTSLTIQCQVDSQVTMMFWYRQQPGQSLTLIATANQGSEATYESGFVIDKFPISRPNLTFSTLTVSNMSPEDSSIYLCSVRDRGNYGYTFGSGTRLTVV.

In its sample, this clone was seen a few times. This CDR3 is CSIRDRVYEQYF. Here the CDR3 DNA reads TGCAGCATCCGGGACAGAGTCTACGAGCAGTACTTC. The chain employs TRBV29-1 and TRBJ2-7; 7 bases are a match to TRBD1. V lost 8 bases, J lost 3 bases, and 7 bases stayed unmatched. The CDR3 totals 12 residues. In germline, CDR1 is SQVTM, CDR2 ANQGSEA.

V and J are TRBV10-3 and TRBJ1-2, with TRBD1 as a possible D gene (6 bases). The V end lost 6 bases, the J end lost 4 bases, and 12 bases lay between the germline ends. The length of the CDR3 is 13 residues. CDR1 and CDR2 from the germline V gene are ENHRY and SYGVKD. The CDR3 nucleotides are TGTGCCATCAGCAGGGGCGTGATCTATGGCTACACCTTC. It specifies CAISRGVIYGYTF.

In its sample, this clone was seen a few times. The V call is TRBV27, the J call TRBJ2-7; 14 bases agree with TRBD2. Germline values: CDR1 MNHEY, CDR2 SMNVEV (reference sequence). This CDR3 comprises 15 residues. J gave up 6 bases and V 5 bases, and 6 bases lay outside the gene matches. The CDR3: CASSVGLAGVREQYF. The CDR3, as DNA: TGTGCCAGCAGTGTGGGACTAGCGGGAGTTCGCGAGCAGTACTTC.

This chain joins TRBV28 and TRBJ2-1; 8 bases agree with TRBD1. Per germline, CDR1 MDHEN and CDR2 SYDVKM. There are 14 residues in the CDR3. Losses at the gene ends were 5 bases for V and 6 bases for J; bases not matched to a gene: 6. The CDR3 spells CASSRQGLGNEQFF. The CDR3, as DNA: TGTGCCAGCAGTCGACAGGGGCTTGGCAATGAGCAGTTCTTC.

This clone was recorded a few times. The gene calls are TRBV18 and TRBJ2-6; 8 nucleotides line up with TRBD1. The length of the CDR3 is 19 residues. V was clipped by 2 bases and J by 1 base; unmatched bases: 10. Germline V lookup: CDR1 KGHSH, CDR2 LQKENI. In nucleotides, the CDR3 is TGTGCCAGCTCACCATTCCAGGGGGCGCCAAGTTCTGGGGCCAACGTCCTGACTTTC. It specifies CASSPFQGAPSSGANVLTF. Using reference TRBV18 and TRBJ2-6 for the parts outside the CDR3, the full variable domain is NAGVMQNPRHLVRRRGQEARLRCSPMKGHSHVYWYRQLPEEGLKFMVYLQKENIIDESGMPKERFSAEFPKEGPSILRIQQVVRGDSAAYFCASSPFQGAPSSGANVLTFGAGSRLTVL.